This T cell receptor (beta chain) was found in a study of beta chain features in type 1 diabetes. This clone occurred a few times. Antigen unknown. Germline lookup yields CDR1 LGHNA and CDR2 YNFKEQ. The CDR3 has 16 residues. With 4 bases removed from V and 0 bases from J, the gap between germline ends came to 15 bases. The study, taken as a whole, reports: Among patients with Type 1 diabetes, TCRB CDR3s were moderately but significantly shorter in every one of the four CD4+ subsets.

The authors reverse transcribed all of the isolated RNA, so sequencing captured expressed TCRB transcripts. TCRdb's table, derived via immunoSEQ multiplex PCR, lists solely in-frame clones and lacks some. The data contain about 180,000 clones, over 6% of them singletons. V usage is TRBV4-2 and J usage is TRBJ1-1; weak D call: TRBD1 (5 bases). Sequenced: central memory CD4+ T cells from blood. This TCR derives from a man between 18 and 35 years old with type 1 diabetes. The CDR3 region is CASSPQTGFMNTEAFF. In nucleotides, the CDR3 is TGTGCCAGCAGCCCACAAACAGGATTCATGAACACTGAAGCTTTCTTT.